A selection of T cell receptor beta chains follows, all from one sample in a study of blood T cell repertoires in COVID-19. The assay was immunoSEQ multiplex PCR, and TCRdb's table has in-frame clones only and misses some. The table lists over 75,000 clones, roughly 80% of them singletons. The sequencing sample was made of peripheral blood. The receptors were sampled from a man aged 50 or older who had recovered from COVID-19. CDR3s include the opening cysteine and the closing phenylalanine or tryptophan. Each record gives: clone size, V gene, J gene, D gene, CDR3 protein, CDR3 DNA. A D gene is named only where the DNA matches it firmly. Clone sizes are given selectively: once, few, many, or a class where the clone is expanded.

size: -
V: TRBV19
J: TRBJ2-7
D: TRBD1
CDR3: CASSSVTGSAYEQYF
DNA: TGTGCCAGTAGTTCGGTGACAGGGTCGGCCTACGAGCAGTACTTC

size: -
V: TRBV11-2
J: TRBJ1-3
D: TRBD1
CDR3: CASSLRPDRAHGNTIYF
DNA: TGTGCCAGCAGCTTACGCCCCGACAGGGCCCATGGAAACACCATATATTTT

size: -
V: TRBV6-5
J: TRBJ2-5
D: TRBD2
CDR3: CASSLGLAGVETQYF
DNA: TGTGCCAGCAGCCTGGGACTAGCGGGTGTGGAGACCCAGTACTTC

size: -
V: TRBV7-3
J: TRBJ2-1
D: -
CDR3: CASSQPQGSYNEQFF
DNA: TGTGCCAGCAGCCAGCCACAGGGCTCCTACAATGAGCAGTTCTTC

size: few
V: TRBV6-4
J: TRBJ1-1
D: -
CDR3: CASRPSPGRTEAFF
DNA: TGTGCCAGCAGACCAAGCCCAGGGCGGACTGAAGCTTTCTTT

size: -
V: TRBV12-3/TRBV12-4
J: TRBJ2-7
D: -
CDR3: CASRSGGGREQYF
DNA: TGTGCCAGCAGGTCAGGAGGCGGCCGCGAGCAGTACTTC

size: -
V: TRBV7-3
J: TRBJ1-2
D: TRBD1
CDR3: CASSLTRQGTSYTF
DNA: TGTGCCAGCAGCTTAACGCGACAGGGGACGAGCTACACCTTC

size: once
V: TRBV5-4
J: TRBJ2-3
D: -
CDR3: CASSARSGTDTQYF
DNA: TGTGCCAGCAGCGCCCGCTCGGGGACAGATACGCAGTATTTT

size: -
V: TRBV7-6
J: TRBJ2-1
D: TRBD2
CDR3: CASSPAGGPWEQFF
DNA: TGTGCCAGCAGCCCAGCGGGGGGCCCTTGGGAGCAGTTCTTC

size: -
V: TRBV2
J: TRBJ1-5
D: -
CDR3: CASSEFGTAGQPQHF
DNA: TGTGCCAGCAGTGAATTTGGGACGGCGGGGCAGCCCCAGCATTTT

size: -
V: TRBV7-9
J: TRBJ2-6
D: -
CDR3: CASRMASSGRGANVLTF
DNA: TGTGCCAGCAGGATGGCATCGTCTGGGCGAGGGGCCAACGTCCTGACTTTC

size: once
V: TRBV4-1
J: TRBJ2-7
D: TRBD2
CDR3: CASSQDFGGTYEQYF
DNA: TGCGCCAGCAGCCAAGATTTCGGGGGGACCTACGAGCAGTACTTC

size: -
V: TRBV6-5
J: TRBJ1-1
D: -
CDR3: CASSPIGGATEAFF
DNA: TGTGCCAGCAGTCCTATAGGGGGTGCCACTGAAGCTTTCTTT

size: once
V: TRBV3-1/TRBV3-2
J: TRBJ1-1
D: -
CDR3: CASSQEEKKAFF
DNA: TGTGCCAGCAGCCAAGAGGAGAAGAAAGCTTTCTTT

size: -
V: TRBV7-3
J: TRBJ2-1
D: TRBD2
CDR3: CASSFLAGGEQFF
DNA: TGTGCCAGCAGCTTCTTAGCGGGAGGGGAGCAGTTCTTC

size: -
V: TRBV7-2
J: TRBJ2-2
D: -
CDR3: CASSASGTGTGELFF
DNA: TGTGCCAGCAGCGCATCCGGGACTGGGACCGGGGAGCTGTTTTTT

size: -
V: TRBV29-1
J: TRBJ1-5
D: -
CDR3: CSVGEGGQPQHF
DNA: TGCAGCGTTGGGGAGGGTGGTCAGCCCCAGCATTTT

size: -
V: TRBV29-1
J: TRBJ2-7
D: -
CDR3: CSGGWEYEQYF
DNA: TGCAGCGGCGGGTGGGAATACGAGCAGTACTTC